The clone carrying this T cell receptor beta chain was counted ten times or more. The V end lost 7 bases, the J end lost 3 bases, and 8 bases lay between the germline ends. The CDR3 covers 11 residues. CDR1 and CDR2 from the germline V gene are SQVTM and ANQGSEA. This sample is part of a study of T cells in Graves' hyperthyroidism and ophthalmopathy. Extraction of PBMCs used roughly 9.6 ml of fresh peripheral blood. Amplification of TCR beta CDR3 regions was performed using RNA transcripts as template. During a first-round RT-PCR of the TCR CDR3, the HTBI primer set was used. TCRdb fed the multiplex PCR reads into MiXCR, producing one record per CDR3 protein. This table has hundreds of thousands of distinct CDR3 sequences, around 13% appearing once.

The V call is TRBV29-1, the J call TRBJ2-3; D unresolved. The clonotype was recovered from a woman aged 50 to 60 with Graves' ophthalmopathy. The sequencing input was blood. This chain's CDR3 is CSGGPTDTQYF. In nucleotides, the CDR3 is TGCAGCGGCGGACCAACAGATACGCAGTATTTT.